This T cell receptor (beta chain) was captured by sequencing in a study of blood T cell repertoires in COVID-19. Participants were aged 18 to 89 years, lived in about 26 US areas, and enrolled virtually. Two negative PCRs, clearance, or symptom resolution had been documented for recovered Cohort 3 donors. This clone occurred once. The length of the CDR3 is 16 residues. V shed 3 bases and J shed 0 bases, with 14 bases lying between them. Germline V gives CDR1 LGHDT, CDR2 YNNKEL (reference sequence). Generated by immunoSEQ multiplex PCR, the TCRdb table keeps only in-frame clones and is missing some. The sample holds about 290,000 clones; around nine tenths are singletons and the top ten take 1.7%.

The specimen sequenced was PBMCs or T cells enriched from blood (not recorded which). V is TRBV3-1 (or the pseudogene TRBV3-2) and J is TRBJ2-5; D possibly corresponds to TRBD2 (6 bases). The clonotype was recovered from a woman aged 40 to 49 who had recovered from COVID-19. CDR3 residues: CASSQGGRGYQETQYF. The CDR3 DNA is TGTGCCAGCAGCCAGGGGGGACGGGGGTACCAAGAGACCCAGTACTTC.